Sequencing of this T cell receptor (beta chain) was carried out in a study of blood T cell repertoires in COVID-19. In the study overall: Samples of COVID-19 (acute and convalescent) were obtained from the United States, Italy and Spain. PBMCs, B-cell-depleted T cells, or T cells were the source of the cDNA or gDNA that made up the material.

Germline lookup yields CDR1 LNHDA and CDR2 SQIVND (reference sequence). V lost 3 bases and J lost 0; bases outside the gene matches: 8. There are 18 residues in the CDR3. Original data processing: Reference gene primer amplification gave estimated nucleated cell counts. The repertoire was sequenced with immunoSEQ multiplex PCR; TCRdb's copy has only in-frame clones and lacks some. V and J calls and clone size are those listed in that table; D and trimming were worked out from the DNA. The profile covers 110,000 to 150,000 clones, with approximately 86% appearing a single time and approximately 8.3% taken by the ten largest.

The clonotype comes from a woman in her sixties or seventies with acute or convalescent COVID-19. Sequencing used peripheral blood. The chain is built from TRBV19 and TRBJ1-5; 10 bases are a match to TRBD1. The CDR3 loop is CASSMGRDRGYSNQPQHF. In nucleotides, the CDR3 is TGTGCCAGTAGTATGGGCCGGGACAGGGGCTATAGCAATCAGCCCCAGCATTTT.